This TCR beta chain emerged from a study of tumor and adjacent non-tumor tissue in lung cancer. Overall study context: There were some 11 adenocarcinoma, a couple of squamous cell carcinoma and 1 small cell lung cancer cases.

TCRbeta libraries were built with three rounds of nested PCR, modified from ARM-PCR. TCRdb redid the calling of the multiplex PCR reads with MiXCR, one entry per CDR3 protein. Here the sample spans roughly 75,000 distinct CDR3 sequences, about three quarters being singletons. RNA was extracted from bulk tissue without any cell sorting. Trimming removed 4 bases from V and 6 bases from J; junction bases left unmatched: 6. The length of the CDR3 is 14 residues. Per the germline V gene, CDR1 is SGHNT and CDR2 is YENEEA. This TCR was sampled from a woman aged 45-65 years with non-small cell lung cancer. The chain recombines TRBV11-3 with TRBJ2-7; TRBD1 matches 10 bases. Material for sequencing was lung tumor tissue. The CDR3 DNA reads TGTGCCAGCAGCTCAAGGACAGGGGGGGCCGAGCAGTACTTC. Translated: CASSSRTGGAEQYF.